This passage covers 3 T cell receptor beta chains from one sample sequenced in a study of blood T cells in healthy people across ages. Using a J-beta primer mix together with a sample-barcoded 5' primer, a second PCR was run for roughly 6 to 11 cycles. TCRdb itself ran the 5' RACE reads through MiXCR, one entry per CDR3 protein. Found here are fewer than 700,000 distinct CDR3 sequences, around half of them singletons; the top ten hold approximately 23%. The sequenced material came from blood. Receptors originate from an elderly man in good health.

The table lists this clonotype with a few counts. The chain uses TRBV7-2 and TRBJ2-4; TRBD2 agrees at 10 bases. The V gene end was trimmed by 5 bases and the J gene end by 6 bases; junction bases not matched to a gene: 13. The CDR3 covers 17 residues. Per the germline V gene, CDR1 is SGHTA and CDR2 is FQGNSA. The DNA for the CDR3 is TGTGCCAGCAGCCCATTTAGGGGGGCTAGCGGGGGAAACATTCAGTACTTC. Encoded protein: CASSPFRGASGGNIQYF. Based on the CDR3 plus reference TRBV7-2 and TRBJ2-4, the full variable domain is GAGVSQSPSNKVTEKGKDVELRCDPISGHTALYWYRQSLGQGLEFLIYFQGNSAPDKSGLPSDRFSAERTGGSVSTLTIQRTQQEDSAVYLCASSPFRGASGGNIQYFGAGTRLSVL.

This clonotype was recorded at least ten times. CDR3 amino acids: CASSLQIVQGRAPLHF. The CDR3 nucleotides read TGTGCCAGCAGTTTACAGATTGTACAGGGGAGAGCACCCCTCCACTTT. The chain links TRBV6-5 to TRBJ1-6; TRBD1 agrees at 7 bases. CDR1 and CDR2 from the germline V gene are MNHEY and SVGAGI. The CDR3 spans 16 residues. Trimming at V came to 4 bases and at J to 11 bases, leaving 14 bases not matched to a gene.

This chain links TRBV11-2 with TRBJ2-1; possible D gene TRBD2, 6 bases. Looked up from germline, CDR1 is SGHAT and CDR2 is FQNNGV. The V end lost 1 base, the J end lost 10 bases, and 11 bases lay between the germline ends. This CDR3 has 13 residues. The CDR3, as DNA: TGTGCCAGCAGCTTAGGAGGGGCGGGGGAGCAGTTCTTC. This encodes CASSLGGAGEQFF.